The TCR beta chain under discussion was sequenced for a study of T-cell memory formation after mild COVID-19. At the level of the study: Largely donor-specific TCR clusters were found. Notes on the study in general: The main location of contracting CD4+ clones was CM and EM, and that of contracting CD8+ clones was EMRA. A subset of responding clones appeared in pre-infection memory, suggesting cross-reactive memory joined.

Constant-segment primers served in 5'RACE that generated TCR alpha and TCR beta cDNA libraries bearing sample barcodes and UMIs. TCRdb used MiXCR to reprocess the 5' RACE reads, holding one entry per CDR3 protein. The sample carries some 250,000 distinct CDR3 sequences, roughly 17% recorded once. This clonotype occurred a few times. What it recognizes is unknown. CDR3 length: 15 amino acids. CDR1 is SQVTM, CDR2 ANQGSEA, per germline. The junction had 10 bases not matched to a gene; V was cut back by 3 bases and J by 3 bases. The clonotype originates from a man aged 18 to 29 who had mild COVID-19 (a few samples of this study predate the infection). Cell type and time point are not known. Material: PBMCs or a T cell subset sorted from them (not recorded which). The genes are TRBV29-1 and TRBJ1-1, with 7 nucleotides matching TRBD1. CDR3 residues: CSVDRDRRQHTEAFF. CDR3 in DNA: TGCAGCGTTGACCGGGACAGACGCCAGCACACTGAAGCTTTCTTT.